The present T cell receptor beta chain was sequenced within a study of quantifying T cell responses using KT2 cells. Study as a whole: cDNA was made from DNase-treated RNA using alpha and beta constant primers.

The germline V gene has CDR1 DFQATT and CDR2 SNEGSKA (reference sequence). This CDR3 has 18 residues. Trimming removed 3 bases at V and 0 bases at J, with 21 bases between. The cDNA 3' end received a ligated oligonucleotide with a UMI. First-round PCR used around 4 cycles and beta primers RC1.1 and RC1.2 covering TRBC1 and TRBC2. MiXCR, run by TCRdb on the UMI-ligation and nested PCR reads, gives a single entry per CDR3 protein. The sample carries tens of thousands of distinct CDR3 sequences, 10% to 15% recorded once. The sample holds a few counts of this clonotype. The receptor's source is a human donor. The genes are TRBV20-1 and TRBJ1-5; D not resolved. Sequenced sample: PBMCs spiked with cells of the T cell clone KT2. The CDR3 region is CSASRFDQTLYSNQPQHF. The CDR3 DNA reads TGCAGTGCTAGTAGGTTCGACCAAACCCTTTATAGCAATCAGCCCCAGCATTTT.